What follows are 13 T cell receptor beta chains derived from one specimen sequenced in a study of neurological immune-mediated disorders (dated by TCRdb to the late 2010s). To prepare the library, 5' RACE was applied. The instrument given in TCRdb is Illumina HiSeq 2500. The public reads were reanalyzed by TCRdb: fastp trimming at Q25, MiXCR alignment, in-frame beta chains only. Each CDR3 protein appears once, grouped with its most common genes and DNA. The sample table lists tens of thousands of distinct CDR3 sequences, about 13% of them with a count of one. About 1.3% of the sample is in the top ten clones. Sequenced material: PBMCs. The source is a female donor in good health.

This clonotype was seen ten or more times. J is TRBJ1-2 and V is TRBV19; 7 nucleotides line up with TRBD1. Germline assignment: CDR1 LNHDA and CDR2 SQIVND (reference sequence). CDR3 length: 14 residues. With V trimmed by 3 bases and J by 5 bases, 6 bases remained unmatched. The chain's CDR3 is CASSIGTGEYGYTF. The CDR3 DNA is TGTGCCAGTAGTATCGGAACAGGGGAATATGGCTACACCTTC.

This clonotype was seen many times. The chain links TRBV6-2 or TRBV6-3 to TRBJ2-2, with D perhaps TRBD2 (6 bases). V dropped 5 bases and J dropped 6 bases, with 19 bases sitting between them. From germline, CDR1 is MNHEY and CDR2 SVGEGT. The CDR3 is made up of 16 amino acids. This CDR3 is CASSPKGTEGPGELFF. As DNA, the CDR3 is TGTGCCAGCAGTCCCAAGGGGACTGAAGGCCCCGGGGAGCTGTTTTTT.

The rearrangement uses TRBV2 and TRBJ2-5; 7 bases align to TRBD1. Germline CDR1 is SNHLY and CDR2 is FYNNEI. V lost 6 bases to trimming and J lost 5 bases; unmatched junction nucleotides: 12. The CDR3 consists of 15 residues. The CDR3 region is CASSDRQGLFETQYF. Written as DNA, the CDR3 is TGTGCCAGCAGCGATCGACAGGGATTGTTTGAGACCCAGTACTTC.

The chain links TRBV29-1 to TRBJ2-7; D not resolved. The CDR3 runs 16 residues. The germline gives CDR1 SQVTM, CDR2 ANQGSEA. V was shortened by 0 bases and J by 0 bases, with 15 bases between the two germline ends. The CDR3 loop is CSVEDRPPAGSYEQYF. CDR3 nucleotide sequence: TGCAGCGTTGAAGATCGCCCCCCGGCCGGCTCCTACGAGCAGTACTTC.

This clonotype appeared many times. V usage is TRBV2 and J usage is TRBJ1-2; possible D gene TRBD1, 5 bases. The CDR3 consists of 14 residues. V dropped 3 bases and J dropped 4 bases, with 12 bases sitting between them. Looked up from germline, CDR1 is SNHLY and CDR2 is FYNNEI. The CDR3 here is CASSEPRDFYGYTF. The DNA for the CDR3 is TGTGCCAGCAGTGAGCCCCGGGACTTCTATGGCTACACCTTC.

Note on this clonotype: Possible read error: a much larger clone is one base away. The chain has TRBV2 and TRBJ1-5; D gene unclear. Germline V gene lookup returns CDR1 SNHLY and CDR2 FYNNEI. Trimming stripped 5 bases from V and 3 bases from J, with 14 bases between. This CDR3 has 15 amino acids. CDR3 nucleotide sequence: TGTGCCAGCAGTTTCCTAACCTTACCCAATCAGCCCCAGCATTTT. Its translation is CASSFLTLPNQPQHF.

This clonotype was seen many times. The chain links TRBV7-8 to TRBJ1-2; 10 bases align to TRBD1. From germline, CDR1 is SGHVS and CDR2 FQNEAQ. J gave up 3 bases and V 8 bases, and 3 bases lay outside the gene matches. The CDR3 sequence is 13 residues long. The CDR3 DNA reads TGTGCCAGCCTAGGGACAGGGGACTATGGCTACACCTTC. It yields the protein CASLGTGDYGYTF.

This clonotype was seen just once. This may be a read error: a much more frequent sequence differs by one nucleotide. The CDR3 nucleotides are TGTGCCAGCAGCTTGTCCACCTGGACCGGTGTCGAAGCTTTCTTT. Encoded protein: CASSLSTWTGVEAFF. The chain carries TRBV7-6 and TRBJ1-1; D ambiguous. Deletions cut 3 bases from V and 8 bases from J, with 19 bases between. This CDR3 is built from 15 residues. Germline CDR1 reads SGHVS; CDR2 reads FNYEAQ.

This clonotype was detected many times. The rearrangement uses TRBV5-1 and TRBJ2-7; 8 bases map to TRBD2. CDR3 length: 14 residues. The V and J ends lost 0 bases and 7 bases, in that order; junction bases with no gene match: 6. From germline, CDR1 is SGHRS and CDR2 YFSETQ. The CDR3 region is CASSLVAGGGEQYF. For the CDR3, the DNA is TGCGCCAGCAGCTTGGTGGCGGGAGGAGGAGAGCAGTACTTC. Complete variable domain (other parts from reference TRBV5-1 and TRBJ2-7): KAGVTQTPRYLIKTRGQQVTLSCSPISGHRSVSWYQQTPGQGLQFLFEYFSETQRNKGNFPGRFSGRQFSNSRSEMNVSTLELGDSALYLCASSLVAGGGEQYFGPGTRLTVT.

This clonotype was seen at least ten times. The genes are TRBV25-1 and TRBJ1-1, with D possibly being TRBD1 (5 bases). Trimming cost V 6 bases and J 2 bases, with 13 bases left between them. CDR1 is MGHDK, CDR2 SYGVNS, per germline. CDR3 length: 14 residues. Here the CDR3 DNA reads TGTGCCAGCAGACCAACAGGAGTAAACACTGAAGCTTTCTTT. As protein: CASRPTGVNTEAFF.

Remarks on this clonotype: A clone one base away is much larger, so this may be a read error. The V gene is TRBV5-1, the J gene TRBJ2-2; D might be TRBD2 (5 bases). The CDR3 runs to 13 residues. Looked up from germline, CDR1 is SGHRS and CDR2 is YFSETQ. For the CDR3, the DNA is TGCGCCAGCAGCTTGTTCCTCACCGGGGAGCTGTCTTTT. This encodes CASSLFLTGELSF.

Concerning this clonotype itself: At one boundary the junction diverges from the germline segment, which might be a read error. CDR3 residues: CSVGCGNGQPQHF. Written as DNA, the CDR3 is TGTAGCGTGGGGTGTGGGAACGGACAGCCCCAGCATTTT. The chain uses TRBV29-1 and TRBJ1-5; no clear D. There are 13 residues in the CDR3. Germline lookup yields CDR1 SQVTM and CDR2 ANQGSEA.

This clonotype was counted ten times or more. The genes are TRBV7-8 and TRBJ1-3; D ambiguous. The germline V gene has CDR1 SGHVS and CDR2 FQNEAQ. The CDR3 consists of 17 residues. The germline V and J ends were trimmed by 1 base and 0 bases, with 13 bases remaining between them. The CDR3 region has the DNA TGTGCCAGCAGCTTAGTAGAGAAAAGGAGCTCTGGAAACACCATATATTTT. It specifies CASSLVEKRSSGNTIYF.